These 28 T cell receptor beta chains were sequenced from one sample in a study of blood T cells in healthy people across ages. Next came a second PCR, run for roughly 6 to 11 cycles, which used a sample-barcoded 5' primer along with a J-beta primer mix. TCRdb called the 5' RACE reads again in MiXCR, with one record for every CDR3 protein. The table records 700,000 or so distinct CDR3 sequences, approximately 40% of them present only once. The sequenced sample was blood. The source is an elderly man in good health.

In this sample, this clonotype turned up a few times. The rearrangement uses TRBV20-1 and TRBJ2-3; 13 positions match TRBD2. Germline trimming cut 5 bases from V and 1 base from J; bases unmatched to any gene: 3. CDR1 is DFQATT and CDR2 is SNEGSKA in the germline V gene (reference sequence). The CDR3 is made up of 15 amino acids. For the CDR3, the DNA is TGCAGTGCTGATGGGACTAGCGGGGGCACAGATACGCAGTATTTT. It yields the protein CSADGTSGGTDTQYF.

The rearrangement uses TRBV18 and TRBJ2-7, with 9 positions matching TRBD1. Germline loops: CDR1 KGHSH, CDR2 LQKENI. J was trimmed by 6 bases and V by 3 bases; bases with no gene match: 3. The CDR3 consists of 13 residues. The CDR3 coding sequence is TGTGCCAGCTCACCTAGGGACAGGGCCGAGCAGTACTTC. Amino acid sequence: CASSPRDRAEQYF. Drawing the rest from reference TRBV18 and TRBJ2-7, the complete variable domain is NAGVMQNPRHLVRRRGQEARLRCSPMKGHSHVYWYRQLPEEGLKFMVYLQKENIIDESGMPKERFSAEFPKEGPSILRIQQVVRGDSAAYFCASSPRDRAEQYFGPGTRLTVT.

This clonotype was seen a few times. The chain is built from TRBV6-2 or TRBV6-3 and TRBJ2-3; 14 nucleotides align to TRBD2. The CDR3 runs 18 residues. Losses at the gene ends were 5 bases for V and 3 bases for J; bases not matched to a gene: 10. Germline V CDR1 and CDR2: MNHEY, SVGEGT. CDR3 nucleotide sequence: TGTGCCAGCAGTACCTCCCCGGGACTAGCGGGAGTGACAGATACGCAGTATTTT. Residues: CASSTSPGLAGVTDTQYF.

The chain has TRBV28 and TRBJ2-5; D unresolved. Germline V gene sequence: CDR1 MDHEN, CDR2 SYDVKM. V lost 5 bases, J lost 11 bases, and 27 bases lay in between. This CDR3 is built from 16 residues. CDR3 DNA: TGTGCCAGCAGTCCTGGGCAATTATTACACTACAATGAGCAGTACTTC. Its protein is CASSPGQLLHYNEQYF.

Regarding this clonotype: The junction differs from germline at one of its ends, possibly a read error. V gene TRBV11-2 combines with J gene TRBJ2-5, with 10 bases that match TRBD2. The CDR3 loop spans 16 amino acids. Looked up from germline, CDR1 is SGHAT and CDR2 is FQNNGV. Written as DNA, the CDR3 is TGTGCCAGCAGCAAGGCTCGAGCGGGGGGGCGAGAGATCCAGTACTTC. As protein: CASSKARAGGREIQYF.

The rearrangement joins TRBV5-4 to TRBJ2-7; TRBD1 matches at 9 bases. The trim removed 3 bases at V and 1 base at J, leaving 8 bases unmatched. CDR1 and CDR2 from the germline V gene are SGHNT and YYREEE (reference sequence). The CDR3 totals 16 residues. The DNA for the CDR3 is TGTGCCAGCAGCTCGGGGCCCGGGACAGGGTCCTACGAGCAGTACTTC. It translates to CASSSGPGTGSYEQYF.

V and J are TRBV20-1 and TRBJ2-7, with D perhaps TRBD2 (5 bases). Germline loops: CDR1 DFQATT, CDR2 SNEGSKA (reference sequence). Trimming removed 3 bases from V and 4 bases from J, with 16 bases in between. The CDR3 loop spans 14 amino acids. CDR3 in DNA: TGCAGTGCTAGGGACTCGGAAAACCCATACGAGCAGTACTTC. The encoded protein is CSARDSENPYEQYF.

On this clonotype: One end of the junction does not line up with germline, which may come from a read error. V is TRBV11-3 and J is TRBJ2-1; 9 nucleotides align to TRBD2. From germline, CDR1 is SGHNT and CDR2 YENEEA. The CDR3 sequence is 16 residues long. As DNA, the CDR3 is TGTGCCAGCAGCGGTGGTAGCGGGGGTCTCTACAGTGAGCAGTTCTTC. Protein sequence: CASSGGSGGLYSEQFF.

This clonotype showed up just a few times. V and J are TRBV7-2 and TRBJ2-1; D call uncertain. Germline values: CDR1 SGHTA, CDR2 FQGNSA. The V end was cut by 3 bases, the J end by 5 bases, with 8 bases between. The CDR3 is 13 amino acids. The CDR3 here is CASSLGTHNEQFF. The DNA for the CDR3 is TGTGCCAGCAGCTTGGGCACTCACAATGAGCAGTTCTTC.

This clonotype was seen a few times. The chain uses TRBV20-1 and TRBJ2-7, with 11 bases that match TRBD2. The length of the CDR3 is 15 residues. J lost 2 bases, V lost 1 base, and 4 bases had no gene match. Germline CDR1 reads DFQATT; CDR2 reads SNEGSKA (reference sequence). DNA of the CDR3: TGCAGTGCTAGAGCGACTAGCGGGGACCCCTACGAGCAGTACTTC. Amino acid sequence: CSARATSGDPYEQYF.

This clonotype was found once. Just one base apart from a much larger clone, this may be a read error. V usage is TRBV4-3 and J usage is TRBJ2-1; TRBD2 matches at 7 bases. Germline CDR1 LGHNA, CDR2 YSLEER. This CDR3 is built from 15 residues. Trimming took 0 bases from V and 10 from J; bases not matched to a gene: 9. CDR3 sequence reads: CASSQDSSGSYEQFF. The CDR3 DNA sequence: TGCGCCAGCAGCCAAGATTCTAGCGGTTCCTACGAGCAGTTCTTC.

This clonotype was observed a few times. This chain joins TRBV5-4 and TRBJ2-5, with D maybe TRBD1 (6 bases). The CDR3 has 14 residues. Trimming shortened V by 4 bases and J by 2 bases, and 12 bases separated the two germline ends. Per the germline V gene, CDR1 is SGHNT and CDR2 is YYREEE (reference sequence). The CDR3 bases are TGTGCCAGCAGCGTCAACAGGGTTCAAGAGACCCAGTACTTC. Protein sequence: CASSVNRVQETQYF.

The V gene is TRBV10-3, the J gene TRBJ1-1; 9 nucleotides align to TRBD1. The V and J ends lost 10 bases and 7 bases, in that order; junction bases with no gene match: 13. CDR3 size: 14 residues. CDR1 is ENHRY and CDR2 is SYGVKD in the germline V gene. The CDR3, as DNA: TGTGCCACTGAAGGACAGGGGACATTCGGTGAAGCTTTCTTT. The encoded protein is CATEGQGTFGEAFF.

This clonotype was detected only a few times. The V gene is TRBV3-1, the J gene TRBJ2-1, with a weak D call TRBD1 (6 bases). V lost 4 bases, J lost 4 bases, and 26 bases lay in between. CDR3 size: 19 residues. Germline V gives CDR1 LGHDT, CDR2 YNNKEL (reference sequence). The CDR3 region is CASSPRTLYSGAGYNEQFF. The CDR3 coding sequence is TGTGCCAGCAGCCCTCGGACCCTTTATTCAGGGGCTGGTTACAATGAGCAGTTCTTC.

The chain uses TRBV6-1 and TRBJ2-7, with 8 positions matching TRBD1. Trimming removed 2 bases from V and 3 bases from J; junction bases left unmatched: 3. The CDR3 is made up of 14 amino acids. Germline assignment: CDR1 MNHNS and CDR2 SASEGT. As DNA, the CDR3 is TGTGCCAGCAGTGAACCCGGACAGGGCTACGAGCAGTACTTC. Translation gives CASSEPGQGYEQYF.

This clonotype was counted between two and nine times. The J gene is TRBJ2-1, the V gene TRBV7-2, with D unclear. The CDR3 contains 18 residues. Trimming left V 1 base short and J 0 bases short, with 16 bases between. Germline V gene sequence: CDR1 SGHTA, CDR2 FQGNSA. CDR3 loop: CASSLEGPPLSSYNEQFF. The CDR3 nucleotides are TGTGCCAGCAGCTTAGAGGGCCCCCCCCTAAGCTCCTACAATGAGCAGTTCTTC. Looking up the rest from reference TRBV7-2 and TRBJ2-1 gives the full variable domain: GAGVSQSPSNKVTEKGKDVELRCDPISGHTALYWYRQSLGQGLEFLIYFQGNSAPDKSGLPSDRFSAERTGGSVSTLTIQRTQQEDSAVYLCASSLEGPPLSSYNEQFFGPGTRLTVL.

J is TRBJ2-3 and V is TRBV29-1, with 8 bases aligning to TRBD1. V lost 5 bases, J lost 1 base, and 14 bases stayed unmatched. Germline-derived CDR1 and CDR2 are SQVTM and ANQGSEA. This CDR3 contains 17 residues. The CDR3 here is CSVTSLYQGAGTDTQYF. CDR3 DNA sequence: TGCAGCGTTACGTCCCTTTATCAGGGGGCCGGCACAGATACGCAGTATTTT.

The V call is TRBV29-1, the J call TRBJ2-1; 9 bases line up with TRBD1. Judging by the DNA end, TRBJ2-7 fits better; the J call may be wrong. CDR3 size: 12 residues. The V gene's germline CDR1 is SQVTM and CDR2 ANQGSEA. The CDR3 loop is CSVLQGAQEQYF. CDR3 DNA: TGCAGCGTTTTACAGGGGGCTCAAGAGCAGTACTTC.

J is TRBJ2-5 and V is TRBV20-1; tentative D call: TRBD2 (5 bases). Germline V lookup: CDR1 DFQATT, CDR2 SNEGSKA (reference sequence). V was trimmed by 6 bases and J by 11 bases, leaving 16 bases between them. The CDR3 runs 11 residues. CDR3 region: CSAIGGNEQYF. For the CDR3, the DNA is TGCAGTGCCATCGGAGGAAATGAGCAGTACTTC.

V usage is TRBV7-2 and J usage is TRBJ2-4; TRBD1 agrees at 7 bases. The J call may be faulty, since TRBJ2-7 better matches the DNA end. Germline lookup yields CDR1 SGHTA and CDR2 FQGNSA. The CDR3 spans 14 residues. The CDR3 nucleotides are TGTGCCAGCAGCACCCGACAGGGTGCAAACGAGCAGTACTTC. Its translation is CASSTRQGANEQYF.

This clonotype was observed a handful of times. In nucleotides, the CDR3 is TGTGCCAGCCTCAAGACAGGCTCCTACAATGAGCAGTTCTTC. As protein: CASLKTGSYNEQFF. The rearrangement joins TRBV6-5 to TRBJ2-1; tentative D call: TRBD1 (6 bases). V was cut by 8 bases and J by 0 bases, with 11 bases left in between. This CDR3 has 14 amino acids. CDR1 is MNHEY, CDR2 SVGAGI, per germline.

The DNA for the CDR3 is TGTGCCAGCAGTGCGACCTTCTGGGGCAGCACAGATACGCAGTATTTT. Amino acid sequence: CASSATFWGSTDTQYF. V gene TRBV6-1 combines with J gene TRBJ2-3; perhaps TRBD1 as D (5 bases). Germline V gives CDR1 MNHNS, CDR2 SASEGT. The length of the CDR3 is 16 residues. V lost 4 bases and J lost 0, with 14 bases in between.

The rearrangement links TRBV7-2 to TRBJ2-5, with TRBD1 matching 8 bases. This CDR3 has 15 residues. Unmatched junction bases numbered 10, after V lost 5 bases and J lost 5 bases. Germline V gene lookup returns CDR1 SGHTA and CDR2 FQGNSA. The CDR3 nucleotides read TGTGCCAGCAGCCCCCGGACAGGGAGAGTGGAGACCCAGTACTTC. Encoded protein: CASSPRTGRVETQYF.

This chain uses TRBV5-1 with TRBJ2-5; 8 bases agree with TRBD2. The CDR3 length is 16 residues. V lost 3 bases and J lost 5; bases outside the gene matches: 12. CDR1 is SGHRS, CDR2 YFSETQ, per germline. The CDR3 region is CASSSTSGAKGETQYF. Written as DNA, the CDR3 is TGCGCCAGCAGCTCCACTAGCGGAGCGAAGGGGGAGACCCAGTACTTC.

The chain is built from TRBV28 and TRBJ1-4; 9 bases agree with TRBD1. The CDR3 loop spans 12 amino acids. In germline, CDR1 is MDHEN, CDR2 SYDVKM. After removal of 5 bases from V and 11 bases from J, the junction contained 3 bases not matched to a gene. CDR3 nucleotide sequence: TGTGCCAGCAGTCCCGGGACAGGGAAACTGTTTTTT. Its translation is CASSPGTGKLFF.

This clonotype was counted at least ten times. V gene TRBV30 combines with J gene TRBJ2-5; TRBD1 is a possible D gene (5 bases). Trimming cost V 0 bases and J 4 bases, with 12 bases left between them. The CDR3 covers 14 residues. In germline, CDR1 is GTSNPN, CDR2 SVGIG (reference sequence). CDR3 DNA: TGTGCCTGGAGTGTAGGGTTGACAGCAGAGACCCAGTACTTC. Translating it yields CAWSVGLTAETQYF.

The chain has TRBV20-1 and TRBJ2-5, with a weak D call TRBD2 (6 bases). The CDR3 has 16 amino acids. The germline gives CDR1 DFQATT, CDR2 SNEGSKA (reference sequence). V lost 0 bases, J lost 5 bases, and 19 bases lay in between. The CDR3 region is CSARDRDSCPRETQYF. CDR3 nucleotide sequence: TGCAGTGCTAGAGATCGGGACTCTTGCCCCCGGGAGACCCAGTACTTC.

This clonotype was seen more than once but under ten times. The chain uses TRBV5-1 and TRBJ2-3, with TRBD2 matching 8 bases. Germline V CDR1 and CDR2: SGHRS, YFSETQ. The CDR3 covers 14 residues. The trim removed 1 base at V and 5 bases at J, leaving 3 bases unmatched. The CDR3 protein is CASSLPSGLDTQYF. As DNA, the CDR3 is TGCGCCAGCAGCTTGCCTAGCGGGTTAGATACGCAGTATTTT.